This entry lists 16 T cell receptor beta chains sequenced from one sample in a study of blood T cell repertoires in COVID-19 (TCRdb year 2020). Libraries came from the immunoSEQ multiplex PCR assay. TCRdb stores this immuneACCESS table with in-frame sequences only. Part of the clones is absent; in the studies checked, under half of the shortfall reflects unresolved V genes, and no reason is known for the rest. The sample profile shows some 260,000 clones; approximately 84% of them were found once. The top ten hold over 1.5% of the sample. Material: PBMCs or T cells enriched from blood (not recorded which). The receptors derive from a man aged 35 to 55 who had recovered from COVID-19.

The chain links TRBV5-4 to TRBJ1-2; 9 bases agree with TRBD1. This CDR3 has 13 amino acids. CDR1 is SGHNT, CDR2 YYREEE, per germline (reference sequence). Trimming at V came to 3 bases and at J to 8 bases, leaving 5 bases not matched to a gene. The CDR3 DNA sequence: TGTGCCAGCAGCTCACAGGGGGCAGAGGGCTACACCTTC. It codes for CASSSQGAEGYTF.

This chain uses TRBV3-1 (or the pseudogene TRBV3-2) with TRBJ2-1; 10 bases align to TRBD2. Germline loops: CDR1 LGHDT, CDR2 YNNKEL (reference sequence). The CDR3 totals 17 residues. V was clipped by 4 bases and J by 0 bases; unmatched bases: 6. The CDR3 bases are TGTGCCAGCAGCCGCGGACTAGCGGCTAGCTCCTACAATGAGCAGTTCTTC. This sequence encodes CASSRGLAASSYNEQFF.

This clone occurred a few times. This chain links TRBV18 with TRBJ2-3, with 12 bases that match TRBD1. J was trimmed by 2 bases and V by 5 bases; bases with no gene match: 8. Germline loops: CDR1 KGHSH, CDR2 LQKENI. The CDR3 covers 17 residues. In nucleotides, the CDR3 is TGTGCCAGCTCAGACACCGGGACAGGGGGCTTCACAGATACGCAGTATTTT. It translates to CASSDTGTGGFTDTQYF.

This clone has a handful of counts. J is TRBJ2-2 and V is TRBV10-3, with 14 bases matching TRBD2. This CDR3 has 17 residues. CDR1 is ENHRY and CDR2 is SYGVKD in the germline V gene. The V and J ends lost 3 bases and 7 bases, in that order; junction bases with no gene match: 7. The CDR3 DNA sequence: TGTGCCATCAGTGACCCGGGACTAGCGGGAGAGGTCGGGGAGCTGTTTTTT. This encodes CAISDPGLAGEVGELFF.

The chain is built from TRBV14 and TRBJ1-1; TRBD1 agrees at 8 bases. This CDR3 spans 13 amino acids. Germline values: CDR1 SGHDN, CDR2 FVKESK. Trimming removed 4 bases from V and 4 bases from J; junction bases left unmatched: 2. The DNA of the CDR3 is TGTGCCAGCAGCCTTACAGGGGGCACTGAAGCTTTCTTT. It yields the protein CASSLTGGTEAFF. The whole variable domain, filled in from reference TRBV14 and TRBJ1-1, reads EAGVTQFPSHSVIEKGQTVTLRCDPISGHDNLYWYRRVMGKEIKFLLHFVKESKQDESGMPNNRFLAERTGGTYSTLKVQPAELEDSGVYFCASSLTGGTEAFFGQGTRLTVV.

This sequence joins TRBV9 and TRBJ2-5; the match to TRBD2 covers 10 bases. The V gene end was trimmed by 3 bases and the J gene end by 4 bases; junction bases not matched to a gene: 18. Germline CDR1 is SGDLS and CDR2 is YYNGEE. There are 19 residues in the CDR3. The DNA for the CDR3 is TGTGCCAGCAGCGACCTGCGGACTAGCGGACATCCCCGGCGAGAGACCCAGTACTTC. Protein sequence: CASSDLRTSGHPRRETQYF.

The count of this clone is one. The rearrangement joins TRBV24-1 to TRBJ2-3; TRBD2 agrees at 15 bases. The V and J ends lost 3 bases and 6 bases, in that order; junction bases with no gene match: 6. The CDR3 is 17 residues long. Germline V lookup: CDR1 KGHDR, CDR2 SFDVKD. The CDR3 loop is CATSDPGTSGGYDTQYF. Here the CDR3 DNA reads TGTGCCACCAGTGATCCCGGGACTAGCGGGGGGTACGATACGCAGTATTTT.

The chain employs TRBV28 and TRBJ2-3; TRBD2 matches 7 bases. Germline V lookup: CDR1 MDHEN, CDR2 SYDVKM. V lost 3 bases, J lost 0 bases, and 12 bases stayed unmatched. The CDR3 is 18 amino acids. The CDR3 is CASSFSGSRPGSTDTQYF. DNA of the CDR3: TGTGCCAGCAGTTTTAGCGGGTCTAGGCCAGGGAGCACAGATACGCAGTATTTT.

This chain joins TRBV13 and TRBJ1-2, with D maybe TRBD1 (5 bases). The CDR3 contains 15 residues. From germline, CDR1 is PRHDT and CDR2 FYEKMQ (reference sequence). The ends were cut back, 4 bases at V and 3 bases at J, with 15 bases in the middle. CDR3 sequence: CASSSRQLLYYGYTF. The CDR3 DNA follows: TGTGCCAGCAGCTCTAGACAGTTATTATACTATGGCTACACCTTC.

The rearrangement uses TRBV10-3 and TRBJ1-4, with 7 bases aligning to TRBD1. The germline V gene has CDR1 ENHRY and CDR2 SYGVKD. The V segment lost 4 bases and the J segment 7 bases; nucleotides outside the gene matches: 3. CDR3 length equals 13 residues. In nucleotides, the CDR3 is TGTGCCATCAGTGGACAGGGAGGTGAAAAACTGTTTTTT. The encoded protein is CAISGQGGEKLFF.

The rearrangement uses TRBV25-1 and TRBJ2-5; tentative D call: TRBD2 (7 bases). This CDR3 spans 14 amino acids. CDR1 and CDR2 from the germline V gene are MGHDK and SYGVNS. Between the trimmed V and J ends, which lost 3 bases and 5 bases, there was a span of 13 bases. CDR3 in amino acids: CASSEAGRGETQYF. CDR3 coding DNA: TGTGCCAGCAGTGAGGCAGGGAGGGGGGAGACCCAGTACTTC.

This chain joins TRBV25-1 and TRBJ1-6; D might be TRBD1 (5 bases). The CDR3 consists of 16 residues. With 7 bases removed from V and 7 bases from J, the gap between germline ends came to 20 bases. Germline V gene data show CDR1 as MGHDK and CDR2 as SYGVNS. DNA for the CDR3: TGTGCCAGCACCCCAAGGGCAGGGAGGGCCAATTCACCCCTCCACTTT. It is translated as CASTPRAGRANSPLHF.

This clone was picked up one time. The chain employs TRBV2 and TRBJ2-7; 7 nucleotides match TRBD1. J gave up 0 bases and V 9 bases, and 5 bases lay outside the gene matches. This CDR3 has 13 amino acids. Per the germline V gene, CDR1 is SNHLY and CDR2 is FYNNEI. CDR3 bases: TGTGCCAGTAGGACAGGTTACTCCTACGAGCAGTACTTC. Translation: CASRTGYSYEQYF. Supplemented by reference TRBV2 and TRBJ2-7, the full variable domain reads EPEVTQTPSHQVTQMGQEVILRCVPISNHLYFYWYRQILGQKVEFLVSFYNNEISEKSEIFDDQFSVERPDGSNFTLKIRSTKLEDSAMYFCASRTGYSYEQYFGPGTRLTVT.

This clone was detected only a few times. The CDR3 region has the DNA TGTGCCAGCAGTCCGCGGGACGTGGCTTTCTTT. It codes for CASSPRDVAFF. V and J are TRBV2 and TRBJ1-1; D may be TRBD1 (5 bases). V dropped 5 bases and J dropped 11 bases, with 12 bases sitting between them. This CDR3 spans 11 amino acids. In germline, CDR1 is SNHLY, CDR2 FYNNEI.

This chain connects TRBV10-3 to TRBJ1-2; D might be TRBD1 (6 bases). The CDR3 has 13 amino acids. Germline V gives CDR1 ENHRY, CDR2 SYGVKD. V lost 6 bases, J lost 4 bases, and 12 bases lay in between. DNA of the CDR3: TGTGCCATCAGCGTTATACAGGGCTATGGCTACACCTTC. Translated, it gives CAISVIQGYGYTF.

The V and J genes are TRBV2 and TRBJ1-4, with 9 bases matching TRBD1. CDR1 SNHLY and CDR2 FYNNEI come from the germline V gene. The CDR3 consists of 17 residues. The trim removed 2 bases at V and 4 bases at J, leaving 8 bases unmatched. The CDR3 here is CASSENTGGVGNEKLFF. CDR3 coding DNA: TGTGCCAGCAGTGAAAACACAGGGGGCGTTGGTAATGAAAAACTGTTTTTT.